This is a list of T cell receptor beta chains from one sample in a study of shared clonotypes between healthy human individuals. The protocol was immunoSEQ multiplex PCR, while the TCRdb copy is restricted to in-frame clones and leaves out a portion. Of under 2,500,000 clones listed, approximately 95% were seen once; the top ten hold 0.13%. Sequenced input: naive CD4+ T cells sorted from blood. The receptors derive from a man younger than 35 in good health. The CDR3 runs from the conserved cysteine through the conserved F or W. The order of the fields is CDR3 DNA, CDR3 protein, clone size, V gene, J gene, D gene. A D gene is named only where the DNA matches it firmly. Not every row has a clone size; where given, it reads once, few, many or a size class.

CDR3nt: TGTGCCAGTGAGCGTTACAGGGGGACTGAAGCTTTCTTT
CDR3aa: CASERYRGTEAFF
abundance: .
v_gene: TRBV19
j_gene: TRBJ1-1
d_gene: TRBD1

CDR3nt: TGTGCCAGCAGAGTCGGGACCGGCAAACCCGGGGATCAGCCCCAGCATTTT
CDR3aa: CASRVGTGKPGDQPQHF
abundance: .
v_gene: TRBV6-4
j_gene: TRBJ1-5
d_gene: .

CDR3nt: TGTGCCATCACGGGGACCTATGGCTACACCTTC
CDR3aa: CAITGTYGYTF
abundance: once
v_gene: TRBV10-3
j_gene: TRBJ1-2
d_gene: .

CDR3nt: TGTGCCAGTAGTTTCACAGGGACTGGAAACACCATATATTTT
CDR3aa: CASSFTGTGNTIYF
abundance: .
v_gene: TRBV19
j_gene: TRBJ1-3
d_gene: .

CDR3nt: TGTGCCAGCAGCTTCCCGGACAGGGGCCACGAGCAGTACTTC
CDR3aa: CASSFPDRGHEQYF
abundance: .
v_gene: TRBV7-9
j_gene: TRBJ2-7
d_gene: TRBD1

CDR3nt: TGTGCCAGCAGCTTTCAGGGGGCCGGGGAGCTGTTTTTT
CDR3aa: CASSFQGAGELFF
abundance: .
v_gene: TRBV7-8
j_gene: TRBJ2-2
d_gene: TRBD1

CDR3nt: TGTGCCAGCAGCCCCCTAACGGGGGGGGGCTATGGGACCCAGTACTTC
CDR3aa: CASSPLTGGGYGTQYF
abundance: once
v_gene: TRBV7-6
j_gene: TRBJ2-5
d_gene: TRBD2

CDR3nt: TGTGCCAGCAGCCCTAATGAGCAGTTCTTC
CDR3aa: CASSPNEQFF
abundance: .
v_gene: TRBV14
j_gene: TRBJ2-1
d_gene: .

CDR3nt: TGTGCCAGCAGTTTACTAGCGGGAGGTACAGATACGCAGTATTTT
CDR3aa: CASSLLAGGTDTQYF
abundance: .
v_gene: TRBV27
j_gene: TRBJ2-3
d_gene: TRBD2

CDR3nt: TGTGCCAGCAGCAAACAGGGGCAAGAGACCCAGTACTTC
CDR3aa: CASSKQGQETQYF
abundance: .
v_gene: TRBV7-3
j_gene: TRBJ2-5
d_gene: TRBD1

CDR3nt: TGTGCCAGCAGACCTTTAGCGGGGGGCGCCCACAAACTCACAGATACGCAGTATTTT
CDR3aa: CASRPLAGGAHKLTDTQYF
abundance: .
v_gene: TRBV2
j_gene: TRBJ2-3
d_gene: TRBD2

CDR3nt: TGTGCCAGTAGAGGGGAAATTGGGAGGGACATTCAGTACTTC
CDR3aa: CASRGEIGRDIQYF
abundance: .
v_gene: TRBV19
j_gene: TRBJ2-4
d_gene: TRBD2

CDR3nt: TGCGCCAGCAGCTTGGGACGGGGGTTAACCTACGAGCAGTACTTC
CDR3aa: CASSLGRGLTYEQYF
abundance: .
v_gene: TRBV5-1
j_gene: TRBJ2-7
d_gene: .

CDR3nt: TGTGCCGGGACCAACCGGGCCAGACTAGGGGACACCATATATTTT
CDR3aa: CAGTNRARLGDTIYF
abundance: .
v_gene: TRBV30
j_gene: TRBJ1-3
d_gene: .

CDR3nt: TGTGCCAGCAGTGACGGGACAGGGGGCTATCTATCAACCCTCTACGAGCAGTACTTC
CDR3aa: CASSDGTGGYLSTLYEQYF
abundance: .
v_gene: TRBV6-1
j_gene: TRBJ2-7
d_gene: TRBD1

CDR3nt: TGTGCCAGCACCCAGGGCGGGAGCTCCTACAATGAGCAGTTCTTC
CDR3aa: CASTQGGSSYNEQFF
abundance: .
v_gene: TRBV7-2
j_gene: TRBJ2-1
d_gene: TRBD2

CDR3nt: TGTGCCAGCAAGGGAGGCCAGGGGGAAGGCTACACCTTC
CDR3aa: CASKGGQGEGYTF
abundance: once
v_gene: TRBV25-1
j_gene: TRBJ1-2
d_gene: TRBD1

CDR3nt: TGTGCCAGCAGCTTACGGGAGGACTCCTACAATGAGCAGTTCTTC
CDR3aa: CASSLREDSYNEQFF
abundance: .
v_gene: TRBV7-8
j_gene: TRBJ2-1
d_gene: TRBD2

CDR3nt: TGTGCCAGCTCACACAGGGGCTCTGGAAACACCATATATTTT
CDR3aa: CASSHRGSGNTIYF
abundance: .
v_gene: TRBV18
j_gene: TRBJ1-3
d_gene: TRBD1

CDR3nt: TGTGCCAGCACTGTGGGGAACTATAATTCACCCCTCCACTTT
CDR3aa: CASTVGNYNSPLHF
abundance: .
v_gene: TRBV19
j_gene: TRBJ1-6
d_gene: .

CDR3nt: TGTGCCAGCCCAGGTAGCGGGGGGCCGGGCACAGATACGCAGTATTTT
CDR3aa: CASPGSGGPGTDTQYF
abundance: .
v_gene: TRBV2
j_gene: TRBJ2-3
d_gene: TRBD2

CDR3nt: TGTGCCAGCATGGGGATTCCCTACAATGAGCAGTTCTTC
CDR3aa: CASMGIPYNEQFF
abundance: .
v_gene: TRBV2
j_gene: TRBJ2-1
d_gene: .

CDR3nt: TGCGCCAGCAGCCAAGATGCCAGGGGTACAGATACGCAGTATTTT
CDR3aa: CASSQDARGTDTQYF
abundance: .
v_gene: TRBV4-3
j_gene: TRBJ2-3
d_gene: .

CDR3nt: TGTGCCAGCAGTGGACCTAGCGGGACGAACACCGGGGAGCTGTTTTTT
CDR3aa: CASSGPSGTNTGELFF
abundance: .
v_gene: TRBV25-1
j_gene: TRBJ2-2
d_gene: TRBD2

CDR3nt: TGTGCCTGGAACAGGGGGCTTAGCGGGAGCCTCCCCCCAGATACGCAGTATTTT
CDR3aa: CAWNRGLSGSLPPDTQYF
abundance: once
v_gene: TRBV30
j_gene: TRBJ2-3
d_gene: .

CDR3nt: TGTGCCAGCAGCACGGGACAGTCCTACTATGGCTACACCTTC
CDR3aa: CASSTGQSYYGYTF
abundance: .
v_gene: TRBV5-4
j_gene: TRBJ1-2
d_gene: TRBD1

CDR3nt: TGTGCCAGCAGCGTAGGAACTAGCGGGGGCACAGATACGCAGTATTTT
CDR3aa: CASSVGTSGGTDTQYF
abundance: .
v_gene: TRBV9
j_gene: TRBJ2-3
d_gene: TRBD2

CDR3nt: TGTGCCAGCAGTGAATATATGGGGGGCGAAGCTTTCTTT
CDR3aa: CASSEYMGGEAFF
abundance: .
v_gene: TRBV25-1
j_gene: TRBJ1-1
d_gene: .